The clone carrying this T cell receptor (beta chain) came up once. Germline V gene lookup returns CDR1 MNHNS and CDR2 SASEGT. The CDR3 extends over 16 amino acids. Trimming cost V 4 bases and J 2 bases, with 15 bases left between them. Produced via immunoSEQ multiplex PCR; TCRdb's table is partial and in-frame only. This table holds 46,000 or so clones, 85% to 90% found once. This record belongs to a study of OX40 agonist ivuxolimab in advanced cancers. Study details: Participants, 80% to 90% male, averaged 60 years of age, ranging from about 23 to 90.

The sequencing here drew on CD4+ or CD8+ T cells sorted from blood, taken in a trial of the OX40 agonist ivuxolimab. This chain uses TRBV6-1 with TRBJ1-3; no clear D. The sequence was obtained from an adult with an advanced solid tumor such as melanoma, head and neck, liver or kidney cancer. Here the CDR3 reads CASSVSGEAAGNTIYF. CDR3 DNA sequence: TGTGCCAGCAGTGTTTCCGGGGAGGCGGCTGGAAACACCATATATTTT.